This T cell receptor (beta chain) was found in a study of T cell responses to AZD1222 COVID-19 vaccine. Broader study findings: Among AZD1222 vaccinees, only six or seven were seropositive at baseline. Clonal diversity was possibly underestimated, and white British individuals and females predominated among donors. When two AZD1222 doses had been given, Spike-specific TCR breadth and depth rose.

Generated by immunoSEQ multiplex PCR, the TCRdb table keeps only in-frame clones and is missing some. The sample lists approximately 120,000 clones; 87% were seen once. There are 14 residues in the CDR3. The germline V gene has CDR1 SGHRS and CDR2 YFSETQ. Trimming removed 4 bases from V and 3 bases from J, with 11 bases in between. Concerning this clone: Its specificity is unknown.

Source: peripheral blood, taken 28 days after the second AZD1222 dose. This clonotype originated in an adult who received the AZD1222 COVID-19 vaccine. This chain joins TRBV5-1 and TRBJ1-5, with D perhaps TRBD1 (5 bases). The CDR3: CASSPGTPNQPQHF. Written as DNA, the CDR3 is TGCGCCAGCAGCCCCGGGACCCCCAATCAGCCCCAGCATTTT.